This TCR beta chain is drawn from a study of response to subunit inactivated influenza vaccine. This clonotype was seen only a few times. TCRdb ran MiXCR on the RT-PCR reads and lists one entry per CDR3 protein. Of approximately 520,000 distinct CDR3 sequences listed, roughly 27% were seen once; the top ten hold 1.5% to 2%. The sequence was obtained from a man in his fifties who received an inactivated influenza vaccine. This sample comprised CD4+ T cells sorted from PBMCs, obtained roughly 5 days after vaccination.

The DNA of the CDR3 is TGTGCCAGCAGCCAAACCGGGACACGAAGCACAGATACGCAGTATTTT. Protein: CASSQTGTRSTDTQYF. The gene calls are TRBV3-1 and TRBJ2-3; D is possibly TRBD1 (6 bases). The CDR3 sequence is 16 residues long. V lost 2 bases and J 0 bases, leaving 12 bases between the germline ends. Germline CDR1 reads LGHDT; CDR2 reads YNNKEL (reference sequence).